The 11 T cell receptor beta chains in this list originate from one sample, sequenced in a study of T cells after yellow fever vaccination. TCRdb ran MiXCR on the 5' RACE reads and lists one entry per CDR3 protein. The table shows about 130,000 distinct CDR3 sequences, with nearly 7.5% occurring only once. Material: CD4+ T cells sorted from PBMCs, obtained roughly 10 days after the first yellow fever vaccination. All receptors come from a man aged 18 to 29 who received the YFV17D yellow fever vaccine.

This clonotype was seen at least ten times. The chain couples TRBV7-2 to TRBJ2-5; weak D call: TRBD2 (6 bases). This CDR3 comprises 15 residues. V lost 5 bases and J 3 bases, leaving 16 bases between the germline ends. The germline V gene encodes CDR1 SGHTA and CDR2 FQGNSA. As DNA, the CDR3 is TGTGCCAGCAGCACCCACTCGGGGGATAAAGAGACCCAGTACTTC. Translation: CASSTHSGDKETQYF.

This clonotype was recorded at least ten times. V gene TRBV5-7 combines with J gene TRBJ2-1; D is unclear. TRBV5-7 is identified as an open reading frame with a role that is uncertain. Between the trimmed V and J ends, which lost 6 bases and 10 bases, there was a span of 8 bases. This CDR3 is built from 10 residues. In DNA, the CDR3 is TGTGCCAGCACTGACGTCGAGCAGTTCTTC. Protein: CASTDVEQFF.

CDR3 sequence: CASSYMDQRAFF. CDR3 DNA sequence: TGTGCCAGCAGTTACATGGATCAACGCGCTTTCTTT. V is TRBV6-2 or TRBV6-3 and J is TRBJ1-1; D gene uncertain. The V end lost 2 bases, the J end lost 11 bases, and 12 bases lay between the germline ends. The V gene's germline CDR1 is MNHEY and CDR2 SVGEGT. The length of the CDR3 is 12 residues.

The sample holds a few counts of this clonotype. The chain joins TRBV5-1 to TRBJ2-1; D may correspond to TRBD1 or TRBD2 (5 bases each). CDR3 size: 15 residues. Per the germline V gene, CDR1 is SGHRS and CDR2 is YFSETQ. Trimming took 4 bases from V and 4 from J, leaving 15 bases between them. CDR3 sequence (DNA): TGCGCCAGCAGCCCGGAAGGTGGGGGATACAATGAGCAGTTCTTC. It encodes CASSPEGGGYNEQFF.

This clonotype was seen a few times. V gene TRBV7-8 combines with J gene TRBJ1-2; 8 bases line up with TRBD1. The junction had 2 bases not matched to a gene; V was cut back by 4 bases and J by 4 bases. There are 13 residues in the CDR3. CDR1 and CDR2 from the germline V gene are SGHVS and FQNEAQ. The CDR3 loop reads CASSSGQVYGYTF. The CDR3 DNA is TGTGCCAGCAGCTCGGGACAGGTCTATGGCTACACCTTC.

This clonotype showed up many times. This rearrangement joins TRBV14 to TRBJ1-2; D perhaps matches TRBD1 (5 bases). Trimming removed 0 bases at V and 2 bases at J, with 10 bases between. CDR1 is SGHDN and CDR2 is FVKESK in the germline V gene. This CDR3 spans 15 amino acids. This chain's CDR3 is CASSQDAGPNYGYTF. The CDR3 nucleotides read TGTGCCAGCAGCCAAGATGCAGGGCCAAACTATGGCTACACCTTC.

This clonotype was observed at least ten times. V and J are TRBV6-5 and TRBJ2-4, with D perhaps TRBD2 (5 bases). V was clipped by 0 bases and J by 2 bases, with 11 bases between them. The CDR3 has 16 residues. Germline CDR1 is MNHEY and CDR2 is SVGAGI. CDR3 sequence (DNA): TGTGCCAGCAGTTACTCTTCGGACTCTTCCAAAAACATTCAGTACTTC. This sequence encodes CASSYSSDSSKNIQYF.

This clonotype showed up many times. The CDR3 is CASTPRGLSNQPQHF. The CDR3 DNA reads as TGTGCCAGTACCCCACGGGGGCTTAGCAATCAGCCCCAGCATTTT. The chain couples TRBV19 to TRBJ1-5; D perhaps matches TRBD1 (6 bases). Trimming shortened V by 7 bases and J by 0 bases, and 13 bases separated the two germline ends. Germline V lookup: CDR1 LNHDA, CDR2 SQIVND (reference sequence). This CDR3 spans 15 amino acids. Full variable domain (missing parts from reference TRBV19 and TRBJ1-5): DGGITQSPKYLFRKEGQNVTLSCEQNLNHDAMYWYRQDPGQGLRLIYYSQIVNDFQKGDIAEGYSVSREKKESFPLTVTSAQKNPTAFYLCASTPRGLSNQPQHFGDGTRLSIL.

The table lists this clonotype with many counts. The chain has TRBV23-1 and TRBJ2-4, with 8 bases that match TRBD2. TRBV23-1 is placed among ORFs of uncertain function. The CDR3 is 15 amino acids. V lost 1 base to trimming and J lost 1 base; unmatched junction nucleotides: 0. CDR3: CASSQCGGAKNIQYF. CDR3 DNA: TGCGCCAGCAGTCAATGCGGGGGGGCCAAAAACATTCAGTACTTC.

This clonotype was seen at least ten times. The J gene is TRBJ2-5, the V gene TRBV6-2 or TRBV6-3; TRBD1 matches at 7 bases. The ends lost 8 bases at V and 5 bases at J; junction bases unmatched: 17. This CDR3 region has 16 residues. CDR1 is MNHEY, CDR2 SVGEGT, per germline. The CDR3 here is CASGRGFLRTEETQYF. CDR3 DNA sequence: TGTGCCAGCGGCAGGGGGTTCCTACGAACGGAGGAGACCCAGTACTTC.

This clonotype occurred many times. V is TRBV12-3 or TRBV12-4 and J is TRBJ2-2; D gene unclear. This CDR3 spans 15 amino acids. V was trimmed by 3 bases and J by 4 bases, leaving 12 bases between them. CDR3 sequence: CASSFPDRSTGELFF. Here the CDR3 DNA reads TGTGCCAGCAGTTTCCCAGACCGATCCACCGGGGAGCTGTTTTTT.